The 5 T cell receptor beta chains below were found in one sample sequenced in a study of blood T cells in healthy people across ages. Then a second PCR, running roughly 6 to 11 cycles, was carried out with a sample-barcoded 5' primer and a J-beta primer mix. TCRdb processed the 5' RACE reads anew with MiXCR; each CDR3 protein has one entry. The sample carries almost 550,000 distinct CDR3 sequences, around 24% recorded once. This same sample was also taken into another study, of T cells of mothers and their children.

Sequenced: blood. All receptors derive from a boy aged 5-17 years in good health.

This clonotype was observed a few times. The V call is TRBV6-5, the J call TRBJ2-3; 11 bases match TRBD2. CDR1 and CDR2 (germline): MNHEY, SVGAGI. V shed 6 bases, J shed 7 bases, and the junction held 6 bases outside the gene matches. The CDR3 has 14 residues. Here the CDR3 reads CASSLAGGRNTQYF. The CDR3 bases are TGTGCCAGCAGCTTAGCGGGAGGGAGGAATACGCAGTATTTT.

This clonotype was picked up one time. The chain employs TRBV28 and TRBJ1-2; D uncertain. V was trimmed by 5 bases and J by 4 bases, leaving 11 bases between them. Germline CDR1 reads MDHEN; CDR2 reads SYDVKM. CDR3 length equals 13 residues. The CDR3 region is CASSPGSAYGYTF. The CDR3 DNA follows: TGTGCCAGCAGTCCCGGTTCTGCCTATGGCTACACCTTC.

This clonotype is a singleton in its sample. This chain connects TRBV7-6 to TRBJ2-5, with 9 bases matching TRBD2. The J segment lost 4 bases and the V segment lost 1 base, leaving 7 bases of the junction unmatched. Germline V gene lookup returns CDR1 SGHVS and CDR2 FNYEAQ. This CDR3 has 16 amino acids. The CDR3 nucleotides are TGTGCCAGCAGCTTAGGGGCTAGCGGGAACGGAGAGACCCAGTACTTC. Amino acids: CASSLGASGNGETQYF.

This clonotype showed up just a few times. CDR3 in amino acids: CASSLGDRVSPLHF. CDR3 nucleotides: TGTGCCAGCAGCTTAGGCGACAGGGTTTCACCCCTCCACTTT. This sequence joins TRBV11-2 and TRBJ1-6, with 7 bases matching TRBD1. This CDR3 region has 14 residues. Trimming took 1 base from V and 9 from J; bases not matched to a gene: 3. The germline CDR1 and CDR2 sequences are SGHAT and FQNNGV.

The rearrangement joins TRBV7-2 to TRBJ2-3; TRBD2 matches 9 bases. CDR1 is SGHTA, CDR2 FQGNSA, per germline. With 1 base clipped from V and 7 bases from J, the junction kept 9 bases outside the gene matches. This CDR3 has 16 residues. The chain's CDR3 is CASSLVASGGSNTQYF. The CDR3 coding sequence is TGTGCCAGCAGCTTAGTGGCCAGCGGGGGGTCGAATACGCAGTATTTT.